This T cell receptor (beta chain) derives from a study of T cell responses to AZD1222 COVID-19 vaccine. CDR3 size: 14 residues. Looked up from germline, CDR1 is MRHNA and CDR2 is SNTAGT. V lost 3 bases and J lost 4, with 12 bases in between. This table comes from immunoSEQ multiplex PCR, and its TCRdb copy is limited to in-frame clones, with some not included. Among about 270,000 clones listed, almost 95% were seen once. The chain has TRBV6-4 and TRBJ1-1; D remains ambiguous. This receptor was taken from an adult who received the AZD1222 COVID-19 vaccine. Sequenced here: peripheral blood, sampled 28 days after the second AZD1222 dose. Written as DNA, the CDR3 is TGTGCCAGCAGTGAGGGCGGAGGGAGCACTGAAGCTTTCTTT. Its translation: CASSEGGGSTEAFF.